This TCR beta chain was found in a study of beta chain features in type 1 diabetes. Regarding the study as a whole: Type 1 diabetes patients showed fewer insertions and more deletions at VDJ junctions. Within each of all four CD4+ subsets, Type 1 diabetes patients had TCRB CDR3s that were moderately but significantly shorter. Researchers caution that PCR might favor shorter templates, equally among patients and controls.

This CDR3 has 14 residues. Looked up from germline, CDR1 is SNHLY and CDR2 is FYNNEI. V lost 4 bases and J lost 1, with 10 bases in between. Turning to this clone: No antigen is known for it.

What was sequenced were expressed TCRB transcripts, since all of the isolated RNA had been reverse transcribed. Clones were read by immunoSEQ multiplex PCR, and TCRdb kept only the in-frame ones, dropping some. The sample consists of some 370,000 clones, around 10% of them appearing once. Sequenced material: central memory CD4+ T cells from blood. The rearrangement joins TRBV2 to TRBJ2-5; no clear D. The origin of this receptor is a man aged 25 to 45 with type 1 diabetes. CDR3 in DNA: TGTGCCAGCAGTGCGACCTCGGGCCAAGAGACCCAGTACTTC. It translates to CASSATSGQETQYF.